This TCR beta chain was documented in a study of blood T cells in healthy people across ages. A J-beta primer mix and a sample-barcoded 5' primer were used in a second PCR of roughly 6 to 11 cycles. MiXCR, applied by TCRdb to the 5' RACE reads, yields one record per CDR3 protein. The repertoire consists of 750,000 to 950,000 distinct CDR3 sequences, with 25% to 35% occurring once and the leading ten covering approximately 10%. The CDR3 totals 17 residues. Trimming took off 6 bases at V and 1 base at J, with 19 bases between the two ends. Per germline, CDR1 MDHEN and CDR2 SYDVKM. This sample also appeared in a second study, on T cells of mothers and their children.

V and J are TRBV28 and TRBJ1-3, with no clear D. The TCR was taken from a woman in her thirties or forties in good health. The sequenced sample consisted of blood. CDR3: CASSLKTGVYSGNTIYF. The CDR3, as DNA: TGTGCCAGCAGCCTTAAGACTGGGGTTTATTCTGGAAACACCATATATTTT. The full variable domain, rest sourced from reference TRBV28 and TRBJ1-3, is DVKVTQSSRYLVKRTGEKVFLECVQDMDHENMFWYRQDPGLGLRLIYFSYDVKMKEKGDIPEGYSVSREKKERFSLILESASTNQTSMYLCASSLKTGVYSGNTIYFGEGSWLTVV.